The clone carrying this T cell receptor beta chain was picked up many times. As yet, its antigen is unknown. Sample time point: newly diagnosed GD, antithyroid drugs for less than 3 months. Extracted PBMC RNA gave rise to the TCR library. Germline V lookup: CDR1 MNHNS, CDR2 SASEGT. The V and J ends lost 1 base and 1 base respectively, with 10 bases between them. The CDR3 covers 15 residues. This sample is part of a study of regulatory T cells in long-lasting Graves disease. As for the study in general: Antithyroid drug use was under 3 months in newly diagnosed Graves' patients.

For TCR beta, libraries came from iRepertoire HTBI primers and Arm-PCR of CDR3 regions. TCRdb re-called the multiplex PCR reads with MiXCR, one entry per CDR3 protein. The data contain hundreds of thousands of distinct CDR3 sequences, 16% of them singletons. Whole-study results and caveats: Newly diagnosed patients shared about a thousand public clonotypes; persistent patients shared a few thousand.

This same sample was also taken into another study, of T cells in Graves' hyperthyroidism and ophthalmopathy. That paper adds: Stable hyperthyroidism: no ophthalmopathy progression over 18 months of follow-up.

The V gene is TRBV6-1, the J gene TRBJ1-1; D is unresolved. Material: peripheral blood mononuclear cells (PBMCs), obtained at new diagnosis, from a patient treated with antithyroid drugs. This receptor was obtained from a woman between 40 and 65 years old with Graves disease. The CDR3 region has the DNA TGTGCCAGCAGTGAAGTGGGAGGAGGGAACACTGAAGCTTTCTTT. Its protein product is CASSEVGGGNTEAFF.